This T cell receptor (beta chain) originates from a study of blood T cell repertoires in COVID-19. Study as a whole: Acute and convalescent COVID-19 samples came from the United States, Italy and Spain. T cells, B-cell-depleted T cells, or PBMCs supplied cDNA or gDNA.

Authors' methods: Quantification of nucleated cells was approximated via reference gene primer amplification. Generated by immunoSEQ multiplex PCR, the TCRdb table keeps only in-frame clones and is missing some. The D gene and trimming were derived from the DNA, and the V and J assignments and clone size from that table. The sample records under 80,000 clones, 80% to 90% being singletons. This CDR3 has 13 amino acids. The V gene end was trimmed by 3 bases and the J gene end by 13 bases; junction bases not matched to a gene: 9. Per the germline V gene, CDR1 is GTSNPN and CDR2 is SVGIG (reference sequence).

The origin of this receptor is a woman of 80 years or more with active or convalescent COVID-19. The sequenced material came from peripheral blood. This chain uses TRBV30 with TRBJ2-4; 10 bases match TRBD2. CDR3 loop: CAWSKVTSGAQYF. DNA for the CDR3: TGTGCCTGGAGCAAGGTAACTAGCGGGGCACAGTACTTC.